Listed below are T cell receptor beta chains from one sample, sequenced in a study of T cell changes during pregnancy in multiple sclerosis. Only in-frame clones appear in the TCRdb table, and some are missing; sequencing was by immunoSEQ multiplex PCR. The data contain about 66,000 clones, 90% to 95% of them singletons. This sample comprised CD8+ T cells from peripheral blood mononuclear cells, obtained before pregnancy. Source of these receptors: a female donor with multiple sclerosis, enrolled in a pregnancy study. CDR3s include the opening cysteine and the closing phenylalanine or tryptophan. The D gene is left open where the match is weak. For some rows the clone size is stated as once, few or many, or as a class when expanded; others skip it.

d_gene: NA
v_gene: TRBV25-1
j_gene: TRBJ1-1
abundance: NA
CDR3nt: TGTGCCAGCAGTGATGATGACAGGATCGGTTTCTTT
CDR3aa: CASSDDDRIGFF

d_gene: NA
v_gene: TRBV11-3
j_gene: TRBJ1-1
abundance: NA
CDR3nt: TGTGCCAGCAGCGACCGGGACACTGAAGCTTTCTTT
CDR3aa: CASSDRDTEAFF

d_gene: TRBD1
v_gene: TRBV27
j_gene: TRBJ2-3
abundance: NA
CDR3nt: TGTGCCAGCAGTTCCGGGACAGGGGGCACAGATACGCAGTATTTT
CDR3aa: CASSSGTGGTDTQYF

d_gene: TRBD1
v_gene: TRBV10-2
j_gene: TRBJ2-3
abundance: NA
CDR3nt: TGCGCCAGCAGCGGAGGGGACAGGTCGGTGGATACGCAGTATTTT
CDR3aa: CASSGGDRSVDTQYF

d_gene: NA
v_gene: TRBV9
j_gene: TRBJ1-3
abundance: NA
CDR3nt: TGTGCCAGCAGCGTAGCAGGGACTGCGGAGTCTGGAAACACCATATATTTT
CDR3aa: CASSVAGTAESGNTIYF

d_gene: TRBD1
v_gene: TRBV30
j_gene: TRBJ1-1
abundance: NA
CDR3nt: TGTGCCTGGAGTGAACCCCCGACAGGGCGGGCTGAAGCTTTCTTT
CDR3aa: CAWSEPPTGRAEAFF

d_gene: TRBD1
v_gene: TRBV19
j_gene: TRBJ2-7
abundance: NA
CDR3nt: TGTGCCACCTCTATCAGGACAGGGCCCTACGAGCAGTACTTC
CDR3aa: CATSIRTGPYEQYF

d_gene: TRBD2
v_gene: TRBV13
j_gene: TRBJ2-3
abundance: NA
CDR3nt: TGTGCCAGCAGCTCTAGCGGGGGGGCAACAGATACGCAGTATTTT
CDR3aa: CASSSSGGATDTQYF

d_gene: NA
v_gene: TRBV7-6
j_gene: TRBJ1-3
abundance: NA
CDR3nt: TGTGCCAGCAGCTTAGACGGTGGAAACACCATATATTTT
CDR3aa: CASSLDGGNTIYF

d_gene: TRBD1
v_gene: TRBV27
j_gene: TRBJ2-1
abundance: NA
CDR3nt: TGTGCCAGCAGTTTACAGCAGGGGGTTCGCAATGAGCAGTTCTTC
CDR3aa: CASSLQQGVRNEQFF

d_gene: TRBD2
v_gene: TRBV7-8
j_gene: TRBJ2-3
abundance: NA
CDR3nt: TGTGCCAGCAGCCTACTACTAGCGGGGGAGGAAGCTAGCACAGATACGCAGTATTTT
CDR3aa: CASSLLLAGEEASTDTQYF

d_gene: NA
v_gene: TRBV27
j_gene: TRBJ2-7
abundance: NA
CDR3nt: TGTGCCAGCAGTCGGACGGGGGGCCCCTACGAGCAGTACTTC
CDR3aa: CASSRTGGPYEQYF

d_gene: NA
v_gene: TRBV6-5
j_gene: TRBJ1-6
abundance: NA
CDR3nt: TGTGCCAGCAGTTACGGCATGACAGCCCCTTCACCCCTCCACTTT
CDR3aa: CASSYGMTAPSPLHF

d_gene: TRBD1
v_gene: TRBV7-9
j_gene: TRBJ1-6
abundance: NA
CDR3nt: TGTGCCAGCAGCCCCGGACAGGTATCGAGTGGTTCACCCCTCCACTTT
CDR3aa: CASSPGQVSSGSPLHF

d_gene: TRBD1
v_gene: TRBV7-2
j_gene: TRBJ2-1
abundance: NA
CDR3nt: TGTGCCAGCAGCTACTGGACAGGGAGCTCCTACAATGAGCAGTTCTTC
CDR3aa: CASSYWTGSSYNEQFF

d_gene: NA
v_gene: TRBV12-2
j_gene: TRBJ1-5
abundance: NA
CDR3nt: TGTGCAAGTCGCGGGGGGGGCCAGCAGCCCCAGCATTTT
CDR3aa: CASRGGGQQPQHF

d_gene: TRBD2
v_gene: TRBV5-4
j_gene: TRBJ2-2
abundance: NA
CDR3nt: TGTGCCAGCAGCCTAGCGGGGGGGCTAGAGAGGGACACCGGGGAGCTGTTTTTT
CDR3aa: CASSLAGGLERDTGELFF

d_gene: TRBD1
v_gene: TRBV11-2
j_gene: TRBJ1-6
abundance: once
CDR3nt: TGTGCCAGCAGCCAATACAGGGGGGCGAATTCACCCCTCCACTTT
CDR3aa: CASSQYRGANSPLHF

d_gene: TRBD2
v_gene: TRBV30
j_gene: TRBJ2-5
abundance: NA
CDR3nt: TGTGCCTGGAGTGGCTCTAGCGGGCAAGAGACCCAGTACTTC
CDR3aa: CAWSGSSGQETQYF

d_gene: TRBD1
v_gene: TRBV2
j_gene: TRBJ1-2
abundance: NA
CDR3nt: TGTGCCAGCAGTTTGACAGGGTCTTTGACTACTAACTATGGCTACACCTTC
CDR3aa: CASSLTGSLTTNYGYTF

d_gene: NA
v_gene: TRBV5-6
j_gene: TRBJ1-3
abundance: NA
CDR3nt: TGTGCCAGCAGCTTCGGCAGGGGAAACACCATATATTTT
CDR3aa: CASSFGRGNTIYF

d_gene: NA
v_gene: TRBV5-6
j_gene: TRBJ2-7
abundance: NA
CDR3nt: TGTGCCAGCAGCTTCGGGGGAGGTTACGAGCAGTACTTC
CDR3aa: CASSFGGGYEQYF

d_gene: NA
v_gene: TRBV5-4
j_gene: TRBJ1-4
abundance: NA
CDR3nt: TGTGCCAGCAGCCCGGGGGGTCCAGGGGATAATGAAAAACTGTTTTTT
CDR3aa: CASSPGGPGDNEKLFF

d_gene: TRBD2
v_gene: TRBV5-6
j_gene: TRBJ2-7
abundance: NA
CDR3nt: TGTGCCAGCAGCTTCCCGGGAGGGAACGAGCAGTACTTC
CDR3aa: CASSFPGGNEQYF

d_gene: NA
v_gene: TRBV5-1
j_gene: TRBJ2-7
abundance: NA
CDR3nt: TGCGCCAGCAGCCTCGGCTACGAGCAGTACTTC
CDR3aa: CASSLGYEQYF

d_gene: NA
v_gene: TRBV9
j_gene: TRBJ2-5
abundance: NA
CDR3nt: TGTGCCAGCAGCGCCTCTGGGGGTGGAGGGGAGACCCAGTACTTC
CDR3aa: CASSASGGGGETQYF

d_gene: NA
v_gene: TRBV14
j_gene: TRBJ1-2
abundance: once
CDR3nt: TGTGCCAGCAGCCAAGATACAAGGAGCTACTACACCTTC
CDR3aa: CASSQDTRSYYTF

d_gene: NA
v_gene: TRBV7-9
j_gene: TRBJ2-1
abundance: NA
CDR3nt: TGTGCCAGCAGCACGGACTGGGGATACAATGAGCAGTTCTTC
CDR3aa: CASSTDWGYNEQFF

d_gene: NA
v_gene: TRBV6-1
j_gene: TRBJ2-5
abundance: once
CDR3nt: TGTGCCAGCAGTGTCTTCGGCGGGGAGACCCAGTACTTC
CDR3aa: CASSVFGGETQYF

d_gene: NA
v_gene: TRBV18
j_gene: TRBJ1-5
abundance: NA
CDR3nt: TGTGCCAGCTCACAAACGGATGGAGATCAGCCCCAGCATTTT
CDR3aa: CASSQTDGDQPQHF

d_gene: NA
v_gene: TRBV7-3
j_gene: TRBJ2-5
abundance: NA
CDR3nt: TGTGCCAGCAGCTTAACGGGAGGCCAAGAGACCCAGTACTTC
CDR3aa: CASSLTGGQETQYF

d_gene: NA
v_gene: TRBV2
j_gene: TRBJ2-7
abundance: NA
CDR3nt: TGTGCCAGCAGGTCCTCGGCAGGGGTGGACGAGCAGTACTTC
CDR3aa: CASRSSAGVDEQYF

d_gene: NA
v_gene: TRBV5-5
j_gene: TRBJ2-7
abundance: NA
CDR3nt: TGTGCCAGCAGCTTGGAACCGACAGCTACCTACGAGCAGTACTTC
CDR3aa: CASSLEPTATYEQYF

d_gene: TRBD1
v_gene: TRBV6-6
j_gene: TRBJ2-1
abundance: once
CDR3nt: TGTGCCAGCAGCGGTCCAGGGGGCAAATCCTACAATGAGCAGTTCTTC
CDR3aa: CASSGPGGKSYNEQFF

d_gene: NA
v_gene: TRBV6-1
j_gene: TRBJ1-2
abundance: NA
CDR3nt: TGTGCCAGCAGTGAAGTAGGGGACACAACTTATGGCTACACCTTC
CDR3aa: CASSEVGDTTYGYTF

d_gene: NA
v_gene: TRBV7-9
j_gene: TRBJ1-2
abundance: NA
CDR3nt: TGTGCCAGCAGCTTCGCCGGGACAATCTATGGCTACACCTTC
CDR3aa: CASSFAGTIYGYTF

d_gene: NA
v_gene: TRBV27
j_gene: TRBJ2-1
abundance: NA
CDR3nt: TGTGCCAGCACCCCCGACGGGGGTAACGATGAGCAGTTCTTC
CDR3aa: CASTPDGGNDEQFF

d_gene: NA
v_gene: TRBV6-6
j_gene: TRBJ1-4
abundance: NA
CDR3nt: TGTGCCAGCAGCCTCTGGCGGGACGAAAAACTGTTTTTT
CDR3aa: CASSLWRDEKLFF

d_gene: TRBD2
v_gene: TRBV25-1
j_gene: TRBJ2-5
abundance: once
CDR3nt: TGTGCCAGCAGTGAATACACGACTAGCAAAGAGACCCAGTACTTC
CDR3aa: CASSEYTTSKETQYF

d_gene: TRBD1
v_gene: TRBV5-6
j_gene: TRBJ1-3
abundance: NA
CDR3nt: TGTGCCAGCAGCTTGGAGAGGGACAGGGCGGCAGACACCATATATTTT
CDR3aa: CASSLERDRAADTIYF

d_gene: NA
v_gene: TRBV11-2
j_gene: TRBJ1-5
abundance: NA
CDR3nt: TGTGCCAGCAGAGATGGACAAAGCAATCAGCCCCAGCATTTT
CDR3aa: CASRDGQSNQPQHF

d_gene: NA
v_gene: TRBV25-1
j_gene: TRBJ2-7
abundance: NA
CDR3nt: TGTGCCAGCCGCGACCATGAGGGGGGGTCCTACGAGCAGTACTTC
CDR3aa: CASRDHEGGSYEQYF

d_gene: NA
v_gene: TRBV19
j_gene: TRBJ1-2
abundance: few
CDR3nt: TGTGCCAGCAGGCGGGACCCCTATGGCTACACCTTC
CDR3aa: CASRRDPYGYTF

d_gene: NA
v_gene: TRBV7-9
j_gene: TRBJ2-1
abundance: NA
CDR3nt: TGTGCCAGCAGCCGAGCCGGCGGTAGCTCCTACAATGAGCAGTTCTTC
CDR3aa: CASSRAGGSSYNEQFF

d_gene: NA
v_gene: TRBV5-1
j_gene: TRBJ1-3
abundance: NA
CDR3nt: TGCGCCAGCAGCTTGGCCCCACCCGGAGTGGCGGGTGGAAACACCATATATTTT
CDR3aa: CASSLAPPGVAGGNTIYF

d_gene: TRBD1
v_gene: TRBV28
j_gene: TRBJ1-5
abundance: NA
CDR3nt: TGTGCCAGCTCCGGGACAGGGGATTCCTACAATCAGCCCCAGCATTTT
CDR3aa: CASSGTGDSYNQPQHF

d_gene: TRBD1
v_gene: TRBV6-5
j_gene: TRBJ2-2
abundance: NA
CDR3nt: TGTGCCAGCAGGATTATGGGACAGCACACCGGGGAGCTGTTTTTT
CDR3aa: CASRIMGQHTGELFF

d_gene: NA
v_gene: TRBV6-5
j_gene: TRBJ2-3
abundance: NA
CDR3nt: TGTGCCAGCAGTTACTCGATCTCTAGCCGGGATACGCAGTATTTT
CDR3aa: CASSYSISSRDTQYF

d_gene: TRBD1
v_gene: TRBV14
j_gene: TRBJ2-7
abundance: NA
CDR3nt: TGTGCCAGCAGCCAAGATCTCGGGACAGGGACCTACGAGCAGTACTTC
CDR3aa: CASSQDLGTGTYEQYF

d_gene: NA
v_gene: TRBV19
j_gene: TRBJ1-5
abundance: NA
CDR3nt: TGTGCCAGTAGTATTACGGGGATACAGCCCCAGCATTTT
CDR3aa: CASSITGIQPQHF

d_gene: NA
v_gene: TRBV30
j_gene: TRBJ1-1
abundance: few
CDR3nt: TGTGCCTGGACGGACAGCGAAGCTTTCTTT
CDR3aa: CAWTDSEAFF

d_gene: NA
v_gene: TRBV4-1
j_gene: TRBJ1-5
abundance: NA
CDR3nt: TGCGCCAGCAGCCAAGCGGTCACGAGCAATCAGCCCCAGCATTTT
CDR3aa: CASSQAVTSNQPQHF

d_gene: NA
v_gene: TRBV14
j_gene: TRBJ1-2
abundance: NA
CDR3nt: TGTGCCAGCAGCCAAGGTTGGGGCAGGGAAGAGTATGGCTACACCTTC
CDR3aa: CASSQGWGREEYGYTF

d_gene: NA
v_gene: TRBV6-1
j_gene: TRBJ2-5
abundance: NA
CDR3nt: TGTGCCAGCAGTGAAGCCGTTAGCAGTGAGACCCAGTACTTC
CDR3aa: CASSEAVSSETQYF

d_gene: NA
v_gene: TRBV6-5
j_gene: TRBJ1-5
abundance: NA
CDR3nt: TGTGCCAGCAGTTACTCAGGAGGTATAAATCAGCCCCAGCATTTT
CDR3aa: CASSYSGGINQPQHF

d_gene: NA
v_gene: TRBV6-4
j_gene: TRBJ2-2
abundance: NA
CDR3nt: TGTGCCAGCAGTCCAACTCCAGGGCTTAGCACCGGGGAGCTGTTTTTT
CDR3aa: CASSPTPGLSTGELFF

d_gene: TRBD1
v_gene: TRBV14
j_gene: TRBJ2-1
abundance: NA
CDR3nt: TGTGCCAGCAGCCAGGGACAGGGGGCCACTTTTTACAATGAGCAGTTCTTC
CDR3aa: CASSQGQGATFYNEQFF

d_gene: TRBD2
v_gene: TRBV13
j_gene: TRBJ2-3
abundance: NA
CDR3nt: TGTGCCAGCAGCCCAGCCGGGACTAGCGGTATGGCCCAGGATACGCAGTATTTT
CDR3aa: CASSPAGTSGMAQDTQYF